This TCR beta chain was identified during a study of identical twins. General study findings and limits: Invariant cells of the MAIT and iNKT types might have partly distorted the zero-insertion analyses.

Trimming pared 6 bases from V and 5 bases from J, leaving 20 bases between. CDR3 length: 16 amino acids. MiXCR, run by TCRdb on the 5' RACE reads, gives a single entry per CDR3 protein. The sample contains about 890,000 distinct CDR3 sequences, around an eighth of which appear only once. This clonotype showed up just a few times. No antigen is known for it. The same data also went into a second study, on yellow fever vaccine responses in identical twins.

The receptor comes from a young woman in good health. This chain joins TRBV12-3 or TRBV12-4 and TRBJ2-1; TRBD1 is a possible D gene (5 bases). Sequenced material: PBMCs. CDR3 in DNA: TGTGCCAGCAGCTCACCCCTCAGGGTCGGCGACAATGAGCAGTTCTTC. The encoded protein is CASSSPLRVGDNEQFF.